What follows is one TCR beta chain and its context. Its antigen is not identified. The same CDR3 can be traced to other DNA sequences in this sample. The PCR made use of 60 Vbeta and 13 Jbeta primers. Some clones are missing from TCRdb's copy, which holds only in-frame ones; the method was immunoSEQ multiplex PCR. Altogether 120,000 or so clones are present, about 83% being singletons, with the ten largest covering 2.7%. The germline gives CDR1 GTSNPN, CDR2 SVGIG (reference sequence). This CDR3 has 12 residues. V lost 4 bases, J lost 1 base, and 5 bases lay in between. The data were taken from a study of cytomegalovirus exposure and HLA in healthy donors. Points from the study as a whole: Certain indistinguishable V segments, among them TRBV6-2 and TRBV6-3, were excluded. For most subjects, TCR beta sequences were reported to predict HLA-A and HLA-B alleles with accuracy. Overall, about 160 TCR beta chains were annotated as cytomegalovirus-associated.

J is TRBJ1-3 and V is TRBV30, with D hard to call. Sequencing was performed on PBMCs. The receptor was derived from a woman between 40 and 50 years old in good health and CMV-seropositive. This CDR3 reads CAWTGSGNTIYF. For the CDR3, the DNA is TGTGCCTGGACGGGGTCTGGAAACACCATATATTTT.